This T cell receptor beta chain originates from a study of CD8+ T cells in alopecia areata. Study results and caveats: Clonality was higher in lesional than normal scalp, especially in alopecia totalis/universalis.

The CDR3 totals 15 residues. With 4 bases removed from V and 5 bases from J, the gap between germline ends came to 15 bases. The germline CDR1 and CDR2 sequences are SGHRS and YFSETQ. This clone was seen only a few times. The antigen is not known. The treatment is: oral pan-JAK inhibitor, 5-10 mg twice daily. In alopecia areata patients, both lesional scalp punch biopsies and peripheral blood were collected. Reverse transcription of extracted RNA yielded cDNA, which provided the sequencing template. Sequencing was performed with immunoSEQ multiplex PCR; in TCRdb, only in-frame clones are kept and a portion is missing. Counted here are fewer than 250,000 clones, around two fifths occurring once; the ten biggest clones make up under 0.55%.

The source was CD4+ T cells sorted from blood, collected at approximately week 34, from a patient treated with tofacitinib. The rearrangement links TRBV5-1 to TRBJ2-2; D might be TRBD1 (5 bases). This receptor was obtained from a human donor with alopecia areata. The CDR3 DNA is TGCGCCAGCAGCACCAACCAGGGTCCGACCGGGGAGCTGTTTTTT. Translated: CASSTNQGPTGELFF.